This TCR beta chain was recovered during a study of blood T cell repertoires in COVID-19 (dated by TCRdb to 2018 to 2020). Notes on the research overall: Samples covering the acute and convalescent phases of COVID-19 were provided by collaborators in the United States, Italy and Spain. HLA class I and class II types, where available, came from metadata supplied by the sample provider rather than from assay-based typing. The repertoires were released in a freely available public database intended as a resource for research on the immune response to SARS-CoV-2. Samples came from the ongoing ImmuneRACE study (first 160 participants) plus 1,254 subjects from 6 global collaborators. The prospective study material was composed of cDNA or gDNA derived from T cells, B-cell-depleted T cells, or PBMCs. Nearly every sample came with metadata listing a de-identified subject ID, COVID-19 status, age in years and sex. The dataset comprised deeply sampled blood TCRbeta repertoires from subjects exposed to, actively infected with, or recovered from COVID-19. Broader findings and caveats from the paper: Clinical and demographic metadata were provided uncurated, with the amount varying by source and participant.

TCRbeta CDR3 regions were amplified from genomic DNA using the immunoSEQ Assay, a bias-controlled multiplex PCR. The authors processed their data as follows. Within the assay, amplification of reference gene primers was used to estimate how many nucleated cells each sample contained. Sequence reads were collapsed and filtered to measure the absolute abundance of every unique TCRbeta CDR3 rearrangement. Productive Simpson clonality was computed per sample as the square root of Simpson's diversity index over productive rearrangements. Imported from immuneACCESS, the table was reduced by TCRdb to in-frame sequences with V and J called. These copies leave out some clones; in studies compared against another copy, an unresolved V gene accounts for under half, and the cause of the remainder is not known. V, J and clone size are taken as reported in that table, and D and trimming were inferred from the DNA itself. Present in this sample are just over 15,000 clones, 85% to 90% of which were seen just once. The ten most abundant clones make up 50% to 60% of the sample.

The CDR3 has 13 amino acids, counting the end cysteine and phenylalanine. The read is trimmed to its CDR3 DNA, 39 bases read in frame from base 1. Between the V and J ends, shortened by 6 bases and 4 bases respectively, the junction contains 9 bases. Whole blood was collected in K2EDTA tubes by collaborating institutions according to the institutions' own protocols. For TCRbeta analysis, collaborators shipped samples in one of three forms: frozen whole blood, isolated PBMCs, or DNA extracted from either of those sample types. On this clone: There is no known antigen for this receptor. No base qualities exist here, and no much larger clone lies one base off it.

The sequenced sample was peripheral blood. The clonotype was recovered from a man in his sixties with acute or convalescent COVID-19. Recombination linked TRBV12-3 or TRBV12-4 to TRBJ2-2; tentative D gene TRBD1, with 6 bases matching. The CDR3 reads as follows: CASRLQGTGELFF. The bases are TGTGCCAGCAGGTTACAGGGCACCGGGGAGCTGTTTTTT.